This T cell receptor beta chain originates from a study of cytomegalovirus exposure and HLA in healthy donors. Study-wide findings and caveats: An Asian-associated ancestry cluster reportedly showed fewer N-insertions than the approximately 660-donor mean in a later analysis. High specificity and sensitivity for cytomegalovirus status were reported for the classifier. A later analysis showed TCR association rates differing by HLA locus, peaking at DRB1 and lowest at HLA-C.

Germline values: CDR1 GTSNPN, CDR2 SVGIG (reference sequence). The CDR3 loop spans 13 amino acids. V lost 8 bases to trimming and J lost 2 bases, with 15 bases between them. Remarks on this clone: Antigen specificity is unknown.

The PCR had 60 Vbeta and 13 Jbeta primers. Sequencing used immunoSEQ multiplex PCR; TCRdb keeps in-frame clones, though not all of them. Seen here are under 200,000 clones, 82% observed once, and the top ten hold 1.5%. The chain couples TRBV30 to TRBJ1-2, with D uncertain. The sample comprised PBMCs. The TCR sequence derives from a male donor in good health and CMV-seronegative. In nucleotides, the CDR3 is TGTGCCCTGTGGAGGGCGGACAACTATGGCTACACCTTC. Encoded protein: CALWRADNYGYTF.